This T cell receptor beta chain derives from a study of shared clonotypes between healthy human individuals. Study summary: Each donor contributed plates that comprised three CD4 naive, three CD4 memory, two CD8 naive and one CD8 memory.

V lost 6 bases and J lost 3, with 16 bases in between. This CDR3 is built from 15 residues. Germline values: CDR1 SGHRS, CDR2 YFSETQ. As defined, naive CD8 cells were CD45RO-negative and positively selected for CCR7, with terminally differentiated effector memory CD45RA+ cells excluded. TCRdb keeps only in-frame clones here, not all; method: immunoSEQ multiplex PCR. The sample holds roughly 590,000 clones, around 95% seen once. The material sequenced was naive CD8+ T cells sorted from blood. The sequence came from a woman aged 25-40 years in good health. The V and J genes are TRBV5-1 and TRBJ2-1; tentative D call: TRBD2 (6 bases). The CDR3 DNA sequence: TGCGCCAGCACCTCCTTCCCGGGAGACTACAATGAGCAGTTCTTC. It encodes CASTSFPGDYNEQFF. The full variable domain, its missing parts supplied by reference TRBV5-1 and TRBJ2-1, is KAGVTQTPRYLIKTRGQQVTLSCSPISGHRSVSWYQQTPGQGLQFLFEYFSETQRNKGNFPGRFSGRQFSNSRSEMNVSTLELGDSALYLCASTSFPGDYNEQFFGPGTRLTVL.